This TCR beta chain derives from a study of blood T cell repertoires in COVID-19. Clones were read by immunoSEQ multiplex PCR, and TCRdb kept only the in-frame ones, dropping some. The sample lists about 280,000 clones; roughly 85% were seen once. V lost 4 bases and J 2 bases, leaving 2 bases between the germline ends. Germline CDR1 and CDR2: SGHTA and FQGNSA. This CDR3 spans 11 amino acids. Participant-reported clinical history was the basis for cohort assignment. This clone was recorded a few times. The identical CDR3 is also encoded by other nucleotide sequences in the sample. The chain combines TRBV7-2 with TRBJ2-5; D unclear. The sequenced material came from PBMCs or T cells enriched from blood (not recorded which). The TCR was taken from a man between 35 and 55 years old who had been exposed to COVID-19. The CDR3 DNA sequence: TGTGCCAGCAGCTCTCAAGAGACCCAGTACTTC. Translating it yields CASSSQETQYF. Complete variable domain (other parts from reference TRBV7-2 and TRBJ2-5): GAGVSQSPSNKVTEKGKDVELRCDPISGHTALYWYRQSLGQGLEFLIYFQGNSAPDKSGLPSDRFSAERTGGSVSTLTIQRTQQEDSAVYLCASSSQETQYFGPGTRLLVL.